Below are 10 T cell receptor beta chains sequenced from a single sample in a study of cytomegalovirus exposure and HLA in healthy donors. The study ran its PCR with 60 Vbeta and 13 Jbeta primers. Profiled with immunoSEQ multiplex PCR; TCRdb holds only in-frame clones, not every one. The table lists about 140,000 clones, around three quarters of them singletons. The sample taken for sequencing was PBMCs. These receptors all come from a woman aged 60 to 75 in good health and CMV-seropositive.

The sample holds one count of this clone. This sequence joins TRBV2 and TRBJ2-7; a possible D gene is TRBD2 (7 bases). CDR3 size: 15 residues. V was clipped by 6 bases and J by 3 bases, with 18 bases between them. Germline loops: CDR1 SNHLY, CDR2 FYNNEI. CDR3 coding DNA: TGTGCCAGCAGCTCTGAGGGGGGGGCGGGCTACGAGCAGTACTTC. It yields the protein CASSSEGGAGYEQYF.

V usage is TRBV30 and J usage is TRBJ1-1, with 10 bases matching TRBD1. The V and J ends lost 5 bases and 1 base, in that order; junction bases with no gene match: 1. CDR3 size: 13 residues. The germline V gene has CDR1 GTSNPN and CDR2 SVGIG (reference sequence). This CDR3 is CAWGDRGNTEAFF. The DNA of the CDR3 is TGTGCCTGGGGGGACAGGGGGAACACTGAAGCTTTCTTT.

V is TRBV2 and J is TRBJ1-3, with D unclear. Trimming removed 5 bases from V and 0 bases from J, with 11 bases in between. Per the germline V gene, CDR1 is SNHLY and CDR2 is FYNNEI. This CDR3 is 15 amino acids long. CDR3 residues: CASSSQRPSGNTIYF. CDR3 DNA: TGTGCCAGCAGTTCCCAGCGGCCCTCTGGAAACACCATATATTTT.

This rearrangement joins TRBV7-2 to TRBJ2-7; 7 bases agree with TRBD1. CDR3 length: 14 amino acids. J gave up 1 base and V 6 bases, and 6 bases lay outside the gene matches. Germline CDR1 is SGHTA and CDR2 is FQGNSA. Here the CDR3 reads CASRTGQASYEQYF. The CDR3 region has the DNA TGTGCCAGCAGGACCGGACAGGCGTCCTACGAGCAGTACTTC.

This chain joins TRBV2 and TRBJ1-1, with 10 bases matching TRBD1. This CDR3 is built from 12 residues. Trimming took 7 bases from V and 8 from J; bases not matched to a gene: 4. Germline V gene data show CDR1 as SNHLY and CDR2 as FYNNEI. The CDR3 loop is CASTKDRGEAFF. The CDR3 coding sequence is TGTGCCAGCACGAAGGACAGGGGGGAAGCTTTCTTT.

There are a few counts of this clone. The V and J genes are TRBV19 and TRBJ2-7, with a possible D match to TRBD2 (6 bases). The germline gives CDR1 LNHDA, CDR2 SQIVND (reference sequence). V dropped 5 bases and J dropped 0 bases, with 11 bases sitting between them. The CDR3 runs to 14 residues. CDR3: CASSLAPSSYEQYF. The CDR3 region has the DNA TGTGCCAGTAGTCTAGCGCCGAGCTCCTACGAGCAGTACTTC. Drawing the rest from reference TRBV19 and TRBJ2-7, the complete variable domain is DGGITQSPKYLFRKEGQNVTLSCEQNLNHDAMYWYRQDPGQGLRLIYYSQIVNDFQKGDIAEGYSVSREKKESFPLTVTSAQKNPTAFYLCASSLAPSSYEQYFGPGTRLTVT.

The chain links TRBV9 to TRBJ1-2; 7 bases line up with TRBD1. This CDR3 is 13 amino acids long. Per the germline V gene, CDR1 is SGDLS and CDR2 is YYNGEE. The V gene end was trimmed by 4 bases and the J gene end by 6 bases; junction bases not matched to a gene: 6. CDR3 bases: TGTGCCAGCAGCTTAACAGGGGATCATGGCTACACCTTC. Its protein product is CASSLTGDHGYTF.

The rearrangement uses TRBV5-1 and TRBJ1-4, with a weak D call TRBD1 (5 bases). This CDR3 contains 15 residues. V was clipped by 4 bases and J by 3 bases, with 13 bases between them. The germline CDR1 and CDR2 sequences are SGHRS and YFSETQ. The CDR3 sequence: CASSPTGGANEKLFF. CDR3 DNA: TGCGCCAGCAGCCCAACCGGGGGAGCTAATGAAAAACTGTTTTTT.

This clone was observed a single time. The chain is built from TRBV7-2 and TRBJ2-2, with D perhaps TRBD1 (5 bases). The ends were cut back, 8 bases at V and 0 bases at J, with 13 bases in the middle. Germline CDR1 reads SGHTA; CDR2 reads FQGNSA. The CDR3 is 15 amino acids. Written as DNA, the CDR3 is TGTGCCAGCGCACAGGTTCACGCGAACACCGGGGAGCTGTTTTTT. It is translated as CASAQVHANTGELFF.

The chain employs TRBV5-1 and TRBJ2-7; D may be TRBD1 (6 bases). V was cut by 3 bases and J by 4 bases, with 14 bases left in between. In germline, CDR1 is SGHRS, CDR2 YFSETQ. The CDR3 extends over 14 amino acids. For the CDR3, the DNA is TGCGCCAGCAGCTGGGCAGGGGCTGAGTACGAGCAGTACTTC. It codes for CASSWAGAEYEQYF.